These T cell receptor beta chains were read from a single sample in a study of Graves' ophthalmopathy and Graves' hyperthyroidism. TCRdb re-derived calls from the multiplex PCR reads in MiXCR, one entry per CDR3 protein. The sample comprises approximately 480,000 distinct CDR3 sequences, about 15% of which are singletons, and over 8% rests with the top ten. The sequenced sample consisted of blood. The source is a woman in her 30s with Graves' ophthalmopathy. CDR3s include the opening cysteine and the closing phenylalanine or tryptophan. The D gene is left open where the match is weak. A row's size may be missing; if present it is once, few, many or a size class.

TRBV2	.	many	TRBJ1-1	CASSGSGNTEAFF	TGTGCCAGCAGTGGATCAGGGAACACTGAAGCTTTCTTT
TRBV6-2/TRBV6-3	TRBD1	many	TRBJ1-5	CASSYDTGTGHFQPQHF	TGTGCCAGCAGTTACGACACGGGGACAGGCCATTTTCAGCCCCAGCATTTT
TRBV27	.	many	TRBJ1-5	CASRARGQPQHF	TGTGCCAGCAGGGCTAGAGGTCAGCCCCAGCATTTT
TRBV27	.	many	TRBJ1-5	CASGGFSNQPQHF	TGTGCCAGCGGGGGTTTTAGTAATCAGCCCCAGCATTTT
TRBV11-3	.	many	TRBJ1-1	CASSHLRGTEAFF	TGTGCCAGCAGCCACCTTAGGGGGACTGAAGCTTTCTTT
TRBV24-1	.	many	TRBJ1-2	CATSSPGSGYTF	TGTGCCACCAGTTCCCCGGGTTCGGGCTACACCTTC
TRBV4-1	.	many	TRBJ2-2	CASSQVDNTGELFF	TGCGCCAGCAGCCAGGTGGACAACACCGGGGAGCTGTTTTTT
TRBV13	.	.	TRBJ2-7	CASSSRGTYYEQYF	TGTGCCAGCAGCTCGAGAGGGACCTATTACGAGCAGTACTTC
TRBV29-1	.	many	TRBJ1-1	CSVGGMNTEAFF	TGCAGCGTTGGGGGGATGAACACTGAAGCTTTCTTT
TRBV6-2/TRBV6-3	TRBD2	.	TRBJ2-5	CATRTSGQETQYF	TGTGCCACCCGGACTAGCGGACAAGAGACCCAGTACTTC
TRBV11-1	.	many	TRBJ1-1	CASSLGTGKIWMNTEAFF	TGTGCCAGCAGCTTAGGTACAGGGAAAATATGGATGAACACTGAAGCTTTCTTT
TRBV5-1	TRBD2	.	TRBJ2-2	CASSSRGLAGTGELFF	TGCGCCAGCAGCTCCCGGGGACTAGCGGGCACCGGGGAGCTGTTTTTT
TRBV27	TRBD1	few	TRBJ2-4	CASSSRPMGQAALAKNIQYF	TGTGCCAGCAGTTCCCGTCCGATGGGACAGGCCGCCTTAGCCAAAAACATTCAGTACTTC
TRBV6-1	.	many	TRBJ1-1	CASSELRHENTEAFF	TGTGCCAGCAGTGAACTGAGACATGAGAACACTGAAGCTTTCTTT
TRBV2	TRBD1	many	TRBJ1-6	CASSVRQGQLLSPLHF	TGTGCCAGCAGTGTGAGACAGGGGCAGTTACTTTCACCCCTCCACTTT
TRBV4-1	TRBD1	many	TRBJ1-5	CASSQATDRANQPQHF	TGCGCCAGCAGCCAAGCCACGGACAGGGCCAATCAGCCCCAGCATTTT
TRBV6-1	.	many	TRBJ2-2	CASSLQPWGGELFF	TGTGCCAGCAGTCTTCAACCCTGGGGCGGGGAGCTGTTTTTT
TRBV7-9	.	many	TRBJ2-5	CASSSTRQDGGQYF	TGTGCCAGCAGCTCAACTAGGCAGGACGGTGGCCAGTACTTC
TRBV28	TRBD1	many	TRBJ1-6	CASSLGTADNSPLHF	TGTGCCAGCAGTTTAGGGACAGCCGATAATTCACCCCTCCACTTT
TRBV6-1	.	many	TRBJ2-5	CASSRQATTYF	TGTGCCAGCAGTCGACAGGCAACGACGTACTTC
TRBV5-1	.	.	TRBJ2-7	CASSPATASYEQYF	TGCGCCAGCAGCCCCGCGACAGCATCCTACGAGCAGTACTTC
TRBV6-1	.	few	TRBJ2-5	CASTRGETQYF	TGTGCCAGCACCCGAGGAGAGACCCAGTACTTC
TRBV7-9	.	many	TRBJ1-2	CASSFPSGARYGYTF	TGTGCCAGCAGCTTTCCCTCTGGGGCTAGGTATGGCTACACCTTC
TRBV5-1	.	many	TRBJ2-7	CASSSGLTAPYEQYF	TGCGCCAGCAGCTCCGGCCTCACGGCGCCCTACGAGCAGTACTTC
TRBV12-3/TRBV12-4	.	few	TRBJ2-5	CASSFKDFPYQETQYF	TGTGCCAGCAGTTTTAAGGACTTCCCGTACCAAGAGACCCAGTACTTC
TRBV28	.	many	TRBJ2-2	CATFSGELFF	TGTGCCACCTTCTCCGGGGAGCTGTTTTTT
TRBV29-1	TRBD1	few	TRBJ2-2	CSVEPEQGTGELFF	TGCAGCGTTGAACCGGAACAGGGGACCGGGGAGCTGTTTTTT
TRBV6-1	TRBD1	.	TRBJ2-6	CASRRQGAQGANVLTF	TGTGCCAGCAGGCGACAGGGGGCGCAAGGGGCCAACGTCCTGACTTTC
TRBV12-3/TRBV12-4	TRBD1	many	TRBJ1-6	CASSSQGGRSPLHF	TGTGCCAGCAGTTCCCAGGGGGGGCGTTCACCCCTCCACTTT
TRBV11-1	TRBD1	many	TRBJ1-1	CASSPTGTATEAFF	TGTGCCAGCAGCCCAACCGGGACAGCAACTGAAGCTTTCTTT
TRBV2	.	many	TRBJ1-3	CASSVQGVSGNTIYF	TGTGCCAGCAGCGTTCAGGGAGTTTCCGGAAACACCATATATTTT
TRBV28	.	many	TRBJ1-1	CASSLHGGPEAFF	TGTGCCAGCAGTTTACATGGGGGTCCTGAAGCTTTCTTT
TRBV20-1	.	.	TRBJ2-4	CSARDRDDKNIQYF	TGCAGTGCTAGAGACCGGGACGACAAAAACATTCAGTACTTC
TRBV19	TRBD1	many	TRBJ1-2	CASSRGQGRYGYTF	TGTGCCAGTAGTCGTGGACAGGGCCGGTATGGCTACACCTTC
TRBV25-1	.	many	TRBJ2-5	CASSEWGQGGGETQYF	TGTGCCAGCAGTGAATGGGGTCAGGGAGGTGGCGAGACCCAGTACTTC
TRBV6-1	.	many	TRBJ1-1	CASSASRQVHTEAFF	TGTGCCAGCAGTGCCTCTCGACAGGTTCACACTGAAGCTTTCTTT
TRBV7-9	.	many	TRBJ1-2	CASSQKGLVSPSHGYTF	TGTGCCAGCAGCCAGAAGGGGTTGGTCAGCCCTTCTCATGGCTACACCTTC
TRBV6-1	TRBD1	many	TRBJ1-5	CASSPRGQGRNQPQHF	TGTGCCAGCAGTCCCCGGGGACAGGGTCGCAATCAGCCCCAGCATTTT
TRBV24-1	.	few	TRBJ2-7	CATSDPGKAFEQYF	TGTGCCACCAGTGATCCCGGAAAAGCATTCGAGCAGTACTTC
TRBV7-9	TRBD1	few	TRBJ2-2	CASSLPGQGAGELFF	TGTGCCAGCAGCTTACCGGGACAGGGTGCCGGGGAGCTGTTTTTT
TRBV20-1	.	many	TRBJ1-5	CSARERGSQPQHF	TGCAGTGCTAGGGAGAGAGGGAGTCAGCCCCAGCATTTT